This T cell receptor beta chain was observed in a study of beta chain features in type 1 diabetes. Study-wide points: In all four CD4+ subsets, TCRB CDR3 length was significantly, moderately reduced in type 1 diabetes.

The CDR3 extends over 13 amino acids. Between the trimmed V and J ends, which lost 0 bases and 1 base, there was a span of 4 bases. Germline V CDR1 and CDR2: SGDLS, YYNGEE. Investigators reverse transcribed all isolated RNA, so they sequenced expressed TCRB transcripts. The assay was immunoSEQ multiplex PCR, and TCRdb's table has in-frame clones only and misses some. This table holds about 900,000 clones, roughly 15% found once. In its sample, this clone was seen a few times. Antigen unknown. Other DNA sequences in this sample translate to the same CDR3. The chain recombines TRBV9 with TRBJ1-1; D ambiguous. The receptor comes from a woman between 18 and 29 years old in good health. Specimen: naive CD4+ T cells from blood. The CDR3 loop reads CASSVEPNTEAFF. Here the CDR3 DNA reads TGTGCCAGCAGCGTAGAACCGAACACTGAAGCTTTCTTT. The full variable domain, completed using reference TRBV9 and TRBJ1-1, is DSGVTQTPKHLITATGQRVTLRCSPRSGDLSVYWYQQSLDQGLQFLIQYYNGEERAKGNILERFSAQQFPDLHSELNLSSLELGDSALYFCASSVEPNTEAFFGQGTRLTVV.